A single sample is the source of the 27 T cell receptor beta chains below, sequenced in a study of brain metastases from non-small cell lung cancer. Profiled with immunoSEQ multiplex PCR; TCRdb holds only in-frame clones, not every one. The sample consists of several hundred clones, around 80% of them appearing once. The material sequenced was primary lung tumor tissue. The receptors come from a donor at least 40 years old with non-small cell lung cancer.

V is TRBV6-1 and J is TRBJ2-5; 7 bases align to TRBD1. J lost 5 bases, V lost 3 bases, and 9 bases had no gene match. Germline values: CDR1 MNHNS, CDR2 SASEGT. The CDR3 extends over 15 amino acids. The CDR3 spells CASSDGQAPRETQYF. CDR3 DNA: TGTGCCAGCAGTGACGGACAGGCCCCGAGGGAGACCCAGTACTTC.

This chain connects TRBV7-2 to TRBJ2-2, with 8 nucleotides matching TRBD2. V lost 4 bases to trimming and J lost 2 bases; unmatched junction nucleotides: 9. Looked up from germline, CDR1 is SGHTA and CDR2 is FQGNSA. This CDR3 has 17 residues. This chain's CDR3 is CASSSPGGGANTGELFF. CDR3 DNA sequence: TGTGCCAGCAGCTCACCGGGGGGGGGCGCAAACACCGGGGAGCTGTTTTTT.

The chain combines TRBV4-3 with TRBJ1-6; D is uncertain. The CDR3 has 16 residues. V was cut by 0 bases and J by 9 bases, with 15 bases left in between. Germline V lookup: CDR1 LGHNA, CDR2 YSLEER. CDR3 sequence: CASSQDYEFLRSPLHF. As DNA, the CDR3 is TGCGCCAGCAGCCAAGATTATGAGTTCCTTCGTTCACCCCTCCACTTT.

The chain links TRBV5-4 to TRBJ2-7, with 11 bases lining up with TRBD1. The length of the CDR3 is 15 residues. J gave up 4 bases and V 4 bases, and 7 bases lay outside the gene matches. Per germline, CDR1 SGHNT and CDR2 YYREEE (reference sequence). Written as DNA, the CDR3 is TGTGCCAGCAGCAACTCCGGGACAGGGGGTTACGAGCAGTACTTC. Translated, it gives CASSNSGTGGYEQYF.

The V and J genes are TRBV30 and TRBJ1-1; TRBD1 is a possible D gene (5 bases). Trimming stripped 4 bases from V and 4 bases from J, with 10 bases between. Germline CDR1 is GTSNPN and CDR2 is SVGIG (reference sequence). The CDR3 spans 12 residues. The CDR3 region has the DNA TGTGCCTGGAATGGGGGGATCACTGAAGCTTTCTTT. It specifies CAWNGGITEAFF.

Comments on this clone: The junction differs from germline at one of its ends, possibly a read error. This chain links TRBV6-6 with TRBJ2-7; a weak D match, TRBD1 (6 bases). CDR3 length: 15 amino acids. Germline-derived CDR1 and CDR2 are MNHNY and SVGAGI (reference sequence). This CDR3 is CASSSRRGQTYEQCF. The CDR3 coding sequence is TGTGCCAGCAGTTCAAGAAGAGGACAGACCTACGAGCAGTGCTTC.

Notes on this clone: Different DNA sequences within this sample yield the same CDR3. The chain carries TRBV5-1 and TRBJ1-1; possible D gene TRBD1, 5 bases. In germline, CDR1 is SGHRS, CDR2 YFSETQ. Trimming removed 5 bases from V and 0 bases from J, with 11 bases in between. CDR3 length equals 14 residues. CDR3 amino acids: CASSLGTLNTEAFF. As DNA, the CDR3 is TGCGCCAGCAGTTTAGGGACCTTGAACACTGAAGCTTTCTTT.

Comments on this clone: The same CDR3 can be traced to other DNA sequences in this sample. The CDR3 DNA reads TGTGCCTGGAGCCGGCGTACAACTTACAATGAGCAGTTCTTC. This encodes CAWSRRTTYNEQFF. This chain connects TRBV30 to TRBJ2-1; D ambiguous. The CDR3 is made up of 14 amino acids. The V end was cut by 3 bases, the J end by 4 bases, with 13 bases between. CDR1 and CDR2 from the germline V gene are GTSNPN and SVGIG (reference sequence).

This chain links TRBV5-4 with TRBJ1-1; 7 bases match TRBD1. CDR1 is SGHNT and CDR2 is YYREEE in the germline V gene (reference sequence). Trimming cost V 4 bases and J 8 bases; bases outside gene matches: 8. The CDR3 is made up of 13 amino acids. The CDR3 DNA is TGTGCCAGCAGCCCAACGGACAGGATCGAAGCTTTCTTT. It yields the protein CASSPTDRIEAFF.

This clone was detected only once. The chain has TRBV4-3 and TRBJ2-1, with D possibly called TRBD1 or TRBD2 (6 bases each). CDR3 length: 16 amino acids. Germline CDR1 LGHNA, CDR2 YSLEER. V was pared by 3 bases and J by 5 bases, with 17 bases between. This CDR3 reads CASSQALGGANNEQFF. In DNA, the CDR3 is TGCGCCAGCAGCCAGGCTTTGGGGGGCGCTAACAATGAGCAGTTCTTC.

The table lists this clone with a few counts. This CDR3 is CASRPQGATAGYTF. In nucleotides, the CDR3 is TGTGCCAGCAGGCCACAGGGGGCAACGGCTGGCTACACCTTC. V usage is TRBV13 and J usage is TRBJ1-2, with TRBD1 matching over 9 bases. Germline CDR1 and CDR2: PRHDT and FYEKMQ (reference sequence). The CDR3 is made up of 14 amino acids. V lost 6 bases, J lost 7 bases, and 9 bases stayed unmatched.

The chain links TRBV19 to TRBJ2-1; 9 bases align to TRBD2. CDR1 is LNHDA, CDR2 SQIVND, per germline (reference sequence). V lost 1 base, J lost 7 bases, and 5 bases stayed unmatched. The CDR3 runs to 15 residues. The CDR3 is CASSIAAGGPNEQFF. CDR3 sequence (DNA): TGTGCCAGTAGTATAGCGGCGGGGGGGCCTAATGAGCAGTTCTTC.

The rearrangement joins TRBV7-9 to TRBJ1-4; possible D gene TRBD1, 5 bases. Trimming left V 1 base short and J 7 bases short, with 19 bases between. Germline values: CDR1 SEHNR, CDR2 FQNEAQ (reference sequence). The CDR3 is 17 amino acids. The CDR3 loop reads CASSLEGTGRLGEKLFF. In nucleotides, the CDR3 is TGTGCCAGCAGCTTAGAGGGAACAGGACGTCTCGGTGAAAAACTGTTTTTT.

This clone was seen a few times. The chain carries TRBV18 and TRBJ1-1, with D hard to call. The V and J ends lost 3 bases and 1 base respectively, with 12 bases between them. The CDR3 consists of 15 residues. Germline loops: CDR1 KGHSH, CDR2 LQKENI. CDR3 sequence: CASSPGTHKNTEAFF. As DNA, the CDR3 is TGTGCCAGCTCACCGGGAACACACAAGAACACTGAAGCTTTCTTT.

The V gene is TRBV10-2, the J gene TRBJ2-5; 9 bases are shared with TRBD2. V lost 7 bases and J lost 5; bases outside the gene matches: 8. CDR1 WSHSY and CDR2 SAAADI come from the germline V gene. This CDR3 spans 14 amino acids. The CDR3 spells CASTEGTSIETQYF. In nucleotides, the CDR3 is TGCGCCAGCACCGAGGGGACTAGCATCGAGACCCAGTACTTC.

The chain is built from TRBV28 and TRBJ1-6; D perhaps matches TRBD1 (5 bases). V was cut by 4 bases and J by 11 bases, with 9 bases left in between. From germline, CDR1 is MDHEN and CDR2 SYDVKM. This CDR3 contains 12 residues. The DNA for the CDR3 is TGTGCCAGCAGTTCCCCGGGACCACCCCTCCACTTT. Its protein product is CASSSPGPPLHF.

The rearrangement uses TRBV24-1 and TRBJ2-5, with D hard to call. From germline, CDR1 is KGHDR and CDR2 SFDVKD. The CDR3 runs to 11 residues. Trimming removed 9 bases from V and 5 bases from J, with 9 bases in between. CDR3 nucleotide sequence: TGTGCCACCTTCTCCTTGGAGACCCAGTACTTC. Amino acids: CATFSLETQYF.

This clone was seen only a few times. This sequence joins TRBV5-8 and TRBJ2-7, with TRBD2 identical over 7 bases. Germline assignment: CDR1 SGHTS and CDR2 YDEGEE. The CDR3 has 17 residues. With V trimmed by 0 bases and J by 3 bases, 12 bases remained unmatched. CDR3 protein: CASSLVAGSFLGYEQYF. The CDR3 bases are TGTGCCAGCAGCTTGGTAGCGGGCTCCTTTTTGGGCTACGAGCAGTACTTC.

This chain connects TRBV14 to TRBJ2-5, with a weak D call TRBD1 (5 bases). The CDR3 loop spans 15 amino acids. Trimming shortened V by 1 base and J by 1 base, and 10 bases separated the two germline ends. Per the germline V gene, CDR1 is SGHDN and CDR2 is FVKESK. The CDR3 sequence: CASSQALGPQETQYF. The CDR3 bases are TGTGCCAGCAGCCAAGCGTTGGGGCCCCAAGAGACCCAGTACTTC.

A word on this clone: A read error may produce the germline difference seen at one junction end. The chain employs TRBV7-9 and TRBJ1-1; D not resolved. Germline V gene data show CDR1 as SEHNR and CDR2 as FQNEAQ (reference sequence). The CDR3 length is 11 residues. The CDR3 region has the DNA TGTGTCAGCAGCCCGACGGGAAAAGCTTTCTTT. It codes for CVSSPTGKAFF.

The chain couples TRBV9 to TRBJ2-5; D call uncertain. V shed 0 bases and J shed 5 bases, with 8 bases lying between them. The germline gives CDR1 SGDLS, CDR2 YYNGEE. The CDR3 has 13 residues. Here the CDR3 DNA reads TGTGCCAGCAGCGTAGTCGTTGGGGAGACCCAGTACTTC. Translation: CASSVVVGETQYF.

The DNA for the CDR3 is TGTGCCAGCAGCTGGGGCACCAACTATGGCTACACCTTC. Protein: CASSWGTNYGYTF. The chain employs TRBV6-2 or TRBV6-3 and TRBJ1-2; a weak D match, TRBD1 (5 bases). The CDR3 totals 13 residues. Trimming took 6 bases from V and 2 from J, leaving 10 bases between them. CDR1 MNHEY and CDR2 SVGEGT come from the germline V gene.

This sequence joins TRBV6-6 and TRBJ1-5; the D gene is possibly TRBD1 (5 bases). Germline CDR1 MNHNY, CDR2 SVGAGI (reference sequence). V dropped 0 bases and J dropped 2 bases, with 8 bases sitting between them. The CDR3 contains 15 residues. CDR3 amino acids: CASSYSRGGNQPQHF. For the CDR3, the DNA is TGTGCCAGCAGTTACTCCCGGGGCGGCAATCAGCCCCAGCATTTT.

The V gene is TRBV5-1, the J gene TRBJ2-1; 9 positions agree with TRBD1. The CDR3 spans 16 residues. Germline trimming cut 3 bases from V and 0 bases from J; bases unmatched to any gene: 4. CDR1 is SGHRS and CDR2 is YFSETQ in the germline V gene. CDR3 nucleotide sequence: TGCGCCAGCAGCTGGACAGGGGTGAGCTCCTACAATGAGCAGTTCTTC. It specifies CASSWTGVSSYNEQFF.

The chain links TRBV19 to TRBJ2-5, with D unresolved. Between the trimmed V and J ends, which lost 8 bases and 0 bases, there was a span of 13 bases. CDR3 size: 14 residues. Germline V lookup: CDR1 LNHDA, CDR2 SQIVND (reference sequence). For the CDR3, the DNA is TGTGCCAGTTCAGTCAGGCCCTACCAAGAGACCCAGTACTTC. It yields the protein CASSVRPYQETQYF.

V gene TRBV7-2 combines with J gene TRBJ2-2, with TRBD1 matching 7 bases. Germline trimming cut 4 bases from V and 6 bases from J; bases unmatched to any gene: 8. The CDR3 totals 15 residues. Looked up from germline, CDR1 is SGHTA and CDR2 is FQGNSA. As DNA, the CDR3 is TGTGCCAGCAGCTACAACAGGGGAAAGTCCGGGGAGCTGTTTTTT. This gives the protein CASSYNRGKSGELFF.

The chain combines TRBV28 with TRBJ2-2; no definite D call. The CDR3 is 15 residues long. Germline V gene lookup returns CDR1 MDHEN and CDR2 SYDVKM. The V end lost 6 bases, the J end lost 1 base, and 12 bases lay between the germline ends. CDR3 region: CASSPNPLNTGELFF. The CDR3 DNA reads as TGTGCCAGCAGCCCAAACCCCTTGAACACCGGGGAGCTGTTTTTT. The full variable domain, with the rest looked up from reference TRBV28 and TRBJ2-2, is DVKVTQSSRYLVKRTGEKVFLECVQDMDHENMFWYRQDPGLGLRLIYFSYDVKMKEKGDIPEGYSVSREKKERFSLILESASTNQTSMYLCASSPNPLNTGELFFGEGSRLTVL.